This TCR beta chain was captured in a study of Graves' ophthalmopathy and Graves' hyperthyroidism. Study in general: At initial diagnosis, peripheral blood was obtained, and this preceded any treatment.

This clonotype was observed at least ten times. CDR3 size: 13 residues. Per germline, CDR1 SGHRS and CDR2 YFSETQ. Trimming took off 2 bases at V and 6 bases at J, with 8 bases between the two ends. Transcripts of RNA were the source for amplifying TCR beta CDR3 regions. An opening RT-PCR round employed HTBI primers and preceded a second-round multiplex PCR. TCRdb called the multiplex PCR reads again in MiXCR, with one record for every CDR3 protein. The sample has 350,000 to 450,000 distinct CDR3 sequences, around 21% seen once. The rearrangement joins TRBV5-1 to TRBJ2-2; D remains ambiguous. Sequenced input: peripheral blood. The clonotype was recovered from a young woman with stable Graves' hyperthyroidism. The chain's CDR3 is CASSLYVAGELFF. The DNA of the CDR3 is TGCGCCAGCAGCTTATATGTGGCCGGGGAGCTGTTTTTT.